The 13 T cell receptor beta chains given below trace back to one sample, sequenced in a study of PD-L1 blockade in urothelial cancer (dated by TCRdb to about 2017). This specimen's time point label, per the study, means: pretreatment peripheral blood. The library came from the immunoSEQ multiplex PCR assay. TCRdb retrieved this table from immuneACCESS and kept in-frame rearrangements only. Not all clones are present; in checked studies, unresolved V genes account for under half, and no reason is known for the remainder. In this sample the table shows about 52,000 clones, approximately 84% of which occur a single time. 1% to 1.5% of the sample goes to the ten largest clones. The specimen comprised PBMCs, sampled around atezolizumab (anti-PD-L1) treatment. The source is a man in his fifties or sixties with urothelial cancer.

V is TRBV10-3 and J is TRBJ1-1; 7 bases are shared with TRBD1. The CDR3 spans 17 residues. The junction had 13 bases not matched to a gene; V was cut back by 3 bases and J by 3 bases. CDR1 and CDR2 (germline): ENHRY, SYGVKD. The CDR3 sequence is CAISEVGRGSRDTEAFF. In nucleotides, the CDR3 is TGTGCCATCAGTGAAGTGGGCAGGGGGTCCCGTGACACTGAAGCTTTCTTT.

The J gene is TRBJ1-2, the V gene TRBV6-5; 7 positions match TRBD1. From germline, CDR1 is MNHEY and CDR2 SVGAGI. There are 14 residues in the CDR3. Trimming cost V 5 bases and J 8 bases; bases outside gene matches: 11. Written as DNA, the CDR3 is TGTGCCAGCAGTCCCGGGACAGAATTTGGCGGCTACACCTTC. This translates into CASSPGTEFGGYTF.

CDR3 region: CASSRSGQGSYEQYF. As DNA, the CDR3 is TGTGCCAGCAGTCGGTCGGGACAGGGTAGCTACGAGCAGTACTTC. This chain connects TRBV6-5 to TRBJ2-7; 9 bases align to TRBD1. J gave up 3 bases and V 5 bases, and 8 bases lay outside the gene matches. The CDR3 consists of 15 residues. Per germline, CDR1 MNHEY and CDR2 SVGAGI.

This clone was detected a few times. The chain combines TRBV4-2 with TRBJ1-3, with D unresolved. The germline gives CDR1 LGHNA, CDR2 YNFKEQ. The CDR3 has 16 residues. Deletions cut 1 base from V and 4 bases from J, with 14 bases between. The CDR3: CASSQGHGISGNTIYF. In DNA, the CDR3 is TGTGCCAGCAGCCAAGGACACGGGATCAGCGGAAACACCATATATTTT.

The chain joins TRBV10-2 to TRBJ1-4, with 8 bases matching TRBD1. Unmatched junction bases numbered 1, after V lost 6 bases and J lost 1 base. Germline V gives CDR1 WSHSY, CDR2 SAAADI. The CDR3 runs to 14 residues. CDR3 residues: CASRDRETNEKLFF. The CDR3, as DNA: TGCGCCAGCAGGGACAGGGAAACTAATGAAAAACTGTTTTTT.

J is TRBJ1-2 and V is TRBV4-3; D unresolved. The V gene lost 0 bases and the J gene lost 8 bases, with 16 bases spanning the gap. The CDR3 is 15 amino acids. The germline V gene has CDR1 LGHNA and CDR2 YSLEER. CDR3 loop: CASSQDVGSRFGYTF. Here the CDR3 DNA reads TGCGCCAGCAGCCAAGATGTGGGGAGTAGGTTCGGCTACACCTTC.

The rearrangement links TRBV6-5 to TRBJ2-5, with 9 bases aligning to TRBD1. This CDR3 has 16 amino acids. From germline, CDR1 is MNHEY and CDR2 SVGAGI. V trimming: 4 bases; J trimming: 5 bases; junction bases outside the gene matches: 11. The CDR3 loop reads CASSLVSTGGKETQYF. Written as DNA, the CDR3 is TGTGCCAGCAGTTTAGTCTCGACAGGGGGAAAGGAGACCCAGTACTTC.

The chain carries TRBV7-2 and TRBJ2-7; D uncertain. Germline V gives CDR1 SGHTA, CDR2 FQGNSA. The CDR3 consists of 11 residues. Trimming removed 5 bases at V and 3 bases at J, with 5 bases between. The CDR3 is CASSPNYEQYF. CDR3 DNA: TGTGCCAGCAGCCCTAACTACGAGCAGTACTTC.

The chain links TRBV11-1 to TRBJ2-3, with TRBD2 matching over 13 bases. The junction had 2 bases not matched to a gene; V was cut back by 4 bases and J by 1 base. CDR1 and CDR2 (germline): SGHAT, FQDESV (reference sequence). This CDR3 contains 16 residues. The CDR3 loop reads CASSWTSGGGTDTQYF. DNA of the CDR3: TGTGCCAGCAGCTGGACTAGCGGGGGAGGCACAGATACGCAGTATTTT.

The gene calls are TRBV11-2 and TRBJ1-2; the D is unclear. Germline CDR1 reads SGHAT; CDR2 reads FQNNGV. The V end was cut by 4 bases, the J end by 3 bases, with 6 bases between. There are 12 residues in the CDR3. The CDR3 DNA reads as TGTGCCAGCAGCTCCAGGCACTATGGCTACACCTTC. Translation: CASSSRHYGYTF.

The chain carries TRBV6-5 and TRBJ2-6; D possibly corresponds to TRBD1 (5 bases). The CDR3 is made up of 15 amino acids. Trimming left V 5 bases short and J 0 bases short, with 8 bases between. CDR1 is MNHEY and CDR2 is SVGAGI in the germline V gene. CDR3 in DNA: TGTGCCAGCAGTAAAGACAGCTCTGGGGCCAACGTCCTGACTTTC. Residues: CASSKDSSGANVLTF.

The chain links TRBV19 to TRBJ2-3; 12 bases align to TRBD2. CDR1 LNHDA and CDR2 SQIVND come from the germline V gene (reference sequence). J was trimmed by 2 bases and V by 5 bases; bases with no gene match: 5. The CDR3 is made up of 16 amino acids. The CDR3 DNA follows: TGTGCCAGTAGTCCACTAGCGGGGGGCACCACAGATACGCAGTATTTT. Protein: CASSPLAGGTTDTQYF. Combining the CDR3 with reference TRBV19 and TRBJ2-3 gives the whole variable domain DGGITQSPKYLFRKEGQNVTLSCEQNLNHDAMYWYRQDPGQGLRLIYYSQIVNDFQKGDIAEGYSVSREKKESFPLTVTSAQKNPTAFYLCASSPLAGGTTDTQYFGPGTRLTVL.

The sample holds one count of this clone. This rearrangement joins TRBV27 to TRBJ1-1; TRBD1 matches 7 bases. This CDR3 spans 19 amino acids. The germline CDR1 and CDR2 sequences are MNHEY and SMNVEV (reference sequence). V trimming: 5 bases; J trimming: 0 bases; junction bases outside the gene matches: 18. CDR3 in amino acids: CASSPTLRGLRFLNTEAFF. CDR3 bases: TGTGCCAGCAGTCCTACCCTCAGGGGGTTAAGGTTTCTGAACACTGAAGCTTTCTTT.